A selection of T cell receptor beta chains follows, all from one sample in a study of CD8+CD57+ T cells in acquired aplastic anemia. TCRdb processed the reads anew with MiXCR; each CDR3 protein has one entry. The sample has 100,000 to 150,000 distinct CDR3 sequences; about 40% are singletons. Sequenced material: sorted CD4+, CD8+, or CD8+CD57+ T cells (not recorded which) from PBMCs. The receptor set was obtained from a human donor with aplastic anemia. Each CDR3 is given with its conserved first and last residue. Fields, in order: J gene, V gene, clone size, D gene, CDR3 DNA, CDR3 protein. A D gene is named only where the DNA matches it firmly. Not every row has a clone size; where given, it reads once, few, many or a size class.

TRBJ1-5 | TRBV5-4 | once | NA | TGTGCCAGCAGCTTGGGAGGGGCCGGGCAGCCCCAGCATTTT | CASSLGGAGQPQHF
TRBJ2-3 | TRBV2 | NA | NA | TGTGCCAGTTCAAGTAGTATCAGCACAGATACGCGGTATTTT | CASSSSISTDTRYF
TRBJ2-7 | TRBV27 | many | NA | TGTGCCAGCAGTTCTAGACAGGTCCCCTACGAGCAGTACTTC | CASSSRQVPYEQYF
TRBJ2-7 | TRBV19 | NA | TRBD2 | TGTGCCAGTAGTATAGGTCGCGGGAGAACCTACGAGCAGTACTTC | CASSIGRGRTYEQYF
TRBJ2-1 | TRBV19 | few | TRBD2 | TGTGCCCCCCCCCCCCGGCTAGCGGGGGGGCACTCCTACAATGAGCAGTTCTTC | CAPPPRLAGGHSYNEQFF
TRBJ2-7 | TRBV15 | NA | NA | TGTGCCACCAGCAGAGATTTACGGAGGCCTGCGCAGTACTTC | CATSRDLRRPAQYF
TRBJ2-7 | TRBV10-3 | many | TRBD1 | TGTGCCGTCCGACAGGGGGCAGATTACAACTACGAGCAGTACTTC | CAVRQGADYNYEQYF
TRBJ1-5 | TRBV19 | many | TRBD1 | TGTGCCAGTAGTGCCATGACAGGGGACAGGCAGCCCCAGCATTTT | CASSAMTGDRQPQHF
TRBJ1-5 | TRBV7-2 | NA | NA | TGTGCCAGCAGCTCCGGCAGTTGGGGCAATCAGCCCCAGCATTTT | CASSSGSWGNQPQHF
TRBJ1-1 | TRBV7-6 | many | NA | TGTGCCAGCAGCTTAGACAGCGGGAAAGCTTTCTTT | CASSLDSGKAFF
TRBJ2-5 | TRBV20-1 | NA | TRBD2 | TGCAGTGCTAGAGCTAACCCGGGACTAGCGGGGGCCCTACAAGAGACCCAGTACTTC | CSARANPGLAGALQETQYF
TRBJ2-5 | TRBV4-2 | NA | NA | TGTGCCAGCAGCCAAGATCGGAGGTACCAAGAGACCCAGTACTTC | CASSQDRRYQETQYF
TRBJ2-3 | TRBV13 | many | NA | TGTGCCAGCAGTTCTAGGGGACGTACAGATACGCAGTATTTT | CASSSRGRTDTQYF
TRBJ1-2 | TRBV3-1 | NA | NA | TGTGCCAGCAGCCCAGGAGAAGGGCCCTACACCTTC | CASSPGEGPYTF
TRBJ1-4 | TRBV4-3 | NA | NA | TGCGCCAGCAGTTCGACAACAGGAAATACTAATGAAAAACTGTTTTTT | CASSSTTGNTNEKLFF
TRBJ1-1 | TRBV15 | NA | NA | TGTGCCACCAGCCTGTCCAGGGGGAACACTGAAGCTTTCTTT | CATSLSRGNTEAFF
TRBJ1-1 | TRBV2 | once | TRBD1 | TGTGCCAGCAGTCCCGACAGGGGGGCTTTCTTT | CASSPDRGAFF
TRBJ2-7 | TRBV2 | NA | TRBD1 | TGTGCCAGCAGGGACAGGGGGAGCGAGCAGTACTTC | CASRDRGSEQYF
TRBJ2-7 | TRBV2 | few | NA | TGTGCCAGCAGGCCTGAGGCAGGCCTGACCTACGAGCAGTACTTC | CASRPEAGLTYEQYF
TRBJ2-7 | TRBV20-1 | NA | TRBD1 | TGCAGCGCACAACACCCCGGGACAGGGTTTGGCTTC | CSAQHPGTGFGF
TRBJ2-1 | TRBV19 | many | TRBD1 | TGTGCCTCCTCTCGAACAGGGGGCCATGAGCAGTTCTTC | CASSRTGGHEQFF
TRBJ1-1 | TRBV7-3 | many | NA | TGTGCCAGCAGCCTAGAGAACACTGAAGCTTTCTTT | CASSLENTEAFF
TRBJ2-1 | TRBV24-1 | NA | TRBD2 | TGTGCCACCAGTAGTCCTAGCGGGGGGGCAGGGCAGTTCTTC | CATSSPSGGAGQFF
TRBJ2-7 | TRBV20-1 | few | TRBD1 | TGCAGTACCGAGACAGGGGACGAATACGAGCAGTACTTC | CSTETGDEYEQYF
TRBJ2-7 | TRBV28 | few | TRBD1 | TGTGCCAGCAGTCCGAACCCCGGCAGGGGGCGGGCCTCGAACTTC | CASSPNPGRGRASNF
TRBJ2-5 | TRBV5-1 | many | TRBD2 | TGCGCCAGCAGATCCGGGACTAACCAAGAGACCCAGTACTTC | CASRSGTNQETQYF
TRBJ2-5 | TRBV29-1 | many | NA | TGCAGCGTTGATGAGGGGGGGCGCAGGGAGACCCAGTACTTC | CSVDEGGRRETQYF
TRBJ2-3 | TRBV4-2 | many | TRBD2 | TGTGCCAGCAGATCCCTTGAGGTCAGCGGGGTCGATACGCAGTATTTT | CASRSLEVSGVDTQYF
TRBJ2-2 | TRBV2 | many | NA | TGTGCCAGCAACCCAGGGTTTCGCACCGGGGAGCTGTTTTTT | CASNPGFRTGELFF
TRBJ2-2 | TRBV5-6 | many | TRBD1 | TGTGCCAGCAGCCGGGACAGAGGGGGGGAGCTGTTTTTT | CASSRDRGGELFF
TRBJ1-4 | TRBV4-2 | many | TRBD1 | TGTGCCAGCAGCCAAGGACAGGGAGAAAAACTGTTTTTT | CASSQGQGEKLFF
TRBJ1-6 | TRBV5-1 | NA | NA | TGCGCCAGCAGCTTGGGACACCTCTATAATTCACCCCTCCACTTT | CASSLGHLYNSPLHF
TRBJ1-6 | TRBV29-1 | few | TRBD1 | TGCAGCGGTTGGAAGGGACAGGGGGCTGGCGCACCCCTCCACTTT | CSGWKGQGAGAPLHF
TRBJ2-5 | TRBV20-1 | NA | TRBD1 | TGCAGTGCACAAGGACAGGGTCTGGCAAAAGAGACCCAGTACTTC | CSAQGQGLAKETQYF
TRBJ2-3 | TRBV7-9 | few | NA | TGTGCCAGCAGCTTAGTCGGGGGTACGCAGTATTTT | CASSLVGGTQYF
TRBJ2-5 | TRBV12-3/TRBV12-4 | few | NA | TGTGCCAGCAGTCGAGGTGGCCAGGTCGTCTTCGTAGAGACCCAGTACTTC | CASSRGGQVVFVETQYF
TRBJ1-2 | TRBV7-2 | NA | NA | TGTGCCAGCAGCTTAGACAGGACGTACTATGGCTACACCTTC | CASSLDRTYYGYTF
TRBJ2-1 | TRBV6-5 | NA | TRBD2 | TGTGCCAGCAGTTACAACCTCCCGGGGGGGAACACCTACAATGAGCAGTTCTTC | CASSYNLPGGNTYNEQFF
TRBJ2-2 | TRBV15 | many | NA | TGTGCCACCAGCAGAGATGGTGGGGCCGGGGAGCTGTTTTTT | CATSRDGGAGELFF
TRBJ1-2 | TRBV19 | many | NA | TGTGCCAGTAGTATCGGCCGTCGCGGCTACACCTTC | CASSIGRRGYTF
TRBJ2-5 | TRBV12-3/TRBV12-4 | many | TRBD1 | TGTGCCAGCAAACCCGACAGGGAAGAGACCCAGTACTTC | CASKPDREETQYF
TRBJ2-2 | TRBV6-1 | many | NA | TGTGCCAGCGCCCAAACGGCGAACACCGGGGAGCTGTTTTTT | CASAQTANTGELFF
TRBJ2-7 | TRBV29-1 | many | NA | TGCAGCGTTACCCGGGACGAAGGTCAGCAGTACTTC | CSVTRDEGQQYF
TRBJ2-5 | TRBV5-8 | NA | TRBD1 | TGCGCCAGCAGCTCGGGACAGGGGCAAGAGACCCAGTACTTC | CASSSGQGQETQYF
TRBJ2-1 | TRBV9 | NA | TRBD2 | TGTGCCAGCAGCGTAGAACCAGCGGGGCAGGATGAGCAGTTCTTC | CASSVEPAGQDEQFF